One and the same sample provided the 19 T cell receptor beta chains below, sequenced in a study of identifying expanded T cells in peripheral blood (dated by TCRdb to the late 2010s). Receptor libraries were prepared by the immunoSEQ multiplex PCR assay. Here the immuneACCESS table is served through TCRdb, limited to in-frame sequences with V and J called. Missing clones are a known gap in these copies; in checked studies unresolved V genes cover under half, and the rest lacks a known reason. The sample contains 60,000 to 70,000 clones, over 75% of them found a single time. The ten largest account for approximately 19% of the sample. The sample comprised blood. Receptor source: a person aged 18 to 75 in good health.

V gene TRBV6-1 combines with J gene TRBJ2-5; no firm D call. The V end was cut by 7 bases, the J end by 6 bases, with 6 bases between. The CDR3 consists of 10 residues. Germline assignment: CDR1 MNHNS and CDR2 SASEGT. The CDR3 DNA sequence: TGTGCCAGCATGGATCAGACCCAGTACTTC. It specifies CASMDQTQYF.

The rearrangement joins TRBV30 to TRBJ1-2, with TRBD1 matching over 9 bases. Germline V gene lookup returns CDR1 GTSNPN and CDR2 SVGIG (reference sequence). The CDR3 consists of 13 residues. Trimming cost V 0 bases and J 5 bases; bases outside gene matches: 1. CDR3 nucleotides: TGTGCCTGGAGTGTCGGGACAGGGTATGGCTACACCTTC. This translates into CAWSVGTGYGYTF.

This chain links TRBV2 with TRBJ2-7; tentatively, D is TRBD1 or TRBD2 (5 bases each). This CDR3 contains 17 residues. Germline V gene sequence: CDR1 SNHLY, CDR2 FYNNEI. V gave up 3 bases and J gave up 4 bases, with 22 bases separating them. The CDR3 region is CASSDGVTVTRIYEQYF. DNA of the CDR3: TGTGCCAGCAGTGACGGGGTGACAGTAACCCGAATTTACGAGCAGTACTTC.

This clone has ten or more counts. J is TRBJ1-6 and V is TRBV30; D is uncertain. There are 12 residues in the CDR3. The V end was cut by 5 bases, the J end by 9 bases, with 11 bases between. Germline CDR1 and CDR2: GTSNPN and SVGIG (reference sequence). The CDR3 region is CAWGRSLSPLHF. The CDR3, as DNA: TGTGCCTGGGGACGGAGCCTTTCACCCCTCCACTTT.

The V and J genes are TRBV27 and TRBJ2-6; 9 bases map to TRBD1. The CDR3 loop spans 17 amino acids. CDR1 and CDR2 from the germline V gene are MNHEY and SMNVEV (reference sequence). Trimming cost V 6 bases and J 2 bases; bases outside gene matches: 8. Here the CDR3 DNA reads TGTGCCAGCAGGGGGGGACAGGGACGAGCTGGGGCCAACGTCCTGACTTTC. Protein product: CASRGGQGRAGANVLTF.

The genes are TRBV5-1 and TRBJ1-2, with D perhaps matching TRBD1 (6 bases). Trimming shortened V by 3 bases and J by 3 bases, and 12 bases separated the two germline ends. This CDR3 is 14 amino acids long. Germline V gene lookup returns CDR1 SGHRS and CDR2 YFSETQ. The CDR3 reads CASSSSGEHYGYTF. The CDR3 bases are TGCGCCAGCAGCTCGTCAGGGGAGCACTATGGCTACACCTTC. Full variable domain (missing parts from reference TRBV5-1 and TRBJ1-2): KAGVTQTPRYLIKTRGQQVTLSCSPISGHRSVSWYQQTPGQGLQFLFEYFSETQRNKGNFPGRFSGRQFSNSRSEMNVSTLELGDSALYLCASSSSGEHYGYTFGSGTRLTVV.

The chain is built from TRBV5-1 and TRBJ2-7; possibly TRBD1 or TRBD2 for D (5 bases each). V was pared by 0 bases and J by 5 bases, with 12 bases between. There are 14 residues in the CDR3. From germline, CDR1 is SGHRS and CDR2 YFSETQ. CDR3 residues: CASSLAIGANEQYF. CDR3 bases: TGCGCCAGCAGCTTGGCCATCGGGGCGAACGAGCAGTACTTC.

This chain uses TRBV9 with TRBJ2-3, with 7 nucleotides matching TRBD2. This CDR3 region has 13 residues. Losses at the gene ends were 3 bases for V and 6 bases for J; bases not matched to a gene: 4. Germline lookup yields CDR1 SGDLS and CDR2 YYNGEE. DNA for the CDR3: TGTGCCAGCAGCGGCGGGGAGGGGGATACGCAGTATTTT. Its translation: CASSGGEGDTQYF. Supplemented by reference TRBV9 and TRBJ2-3, the full variable domain reads DSGVTQTPKHLITATGQRVTLRCSPRSGDLSVYWYQQSLDQGLQFLIQYYNGEERAKGNILERFSAQQFPDLHSELNLSSLELGDSALYFCASSGGEGDTQYFGPGTRLTVL.

This clone was counted once. The chain employs TRBV5-1 and TRBJ1-5, with 8 bases fitting TRBD1. V trimming: 4 bases; J trimming: 6 bases; junction bases outside the gene matches: 9. CDR3 length equals 15 residues. CDR1 SGHRS and CDR2 YFSETQ come from the germline V gene. In DNA form, the CDR3 reads TGCGCCAGCAGCCCCGTCCCAGGGGGCGGTCAGCCCCAGCATTTT. The encoded protein is CASSPVPGGGQPQHF.

The chain recombines TRBV7-2 with TRBJ1-3, with a tentative D call TRBD1 (5 bases). Germline CDR1 reads SGHTA; CDR2 reads FQGNSA. Trimming took 8 bases from V and 0 from J, leaving 11 bases between them. The CDR3 totals 14 residues. The CDR3 coding sequence is TGTGCCAGCTCGGGGCTTCTCTCTGGAAACACCATATATTTT. Translation: CASSGLLSGNTIYF.

V is TRBV28 and J is TRBJ1-2; D not certain. The CDR3 runs 14 residues. The ends were cut back, 5 bases at V and 7 bases at J, with 17 bases in the middle. Germline loops: CDR1 MDHEN, CDR2 SYDVKM. CDR3 sequence reads: CASSPPIQMGGYTF. DNA for the CDR3: TGTGCCAGCAGTCCCCCGATTCAAATGGGTGGCTACACCTTC.

The gene calls are TRBV30 and TRBJ1-2, with 7 nucleotides matching TRBD1. Germline CDR1 GTSNPN, CDR2 SVGIG (reference sequence). The CDR3 consists of 14 residues. V lost 4 bases to trimming and J lost 5 bases; unmatched junction nucleotides: 10. CDR3 region: CAWTLGAGGYGYTF. In nucleotides, the CDR3 is TGTGCCTGGACTTTGGGGGCAGGGGGTTATGGCTACACCTTC.

The chain joins TRBV2 to TRBJ2-7; 7 bases line up with TRBD1. The V and J ends lost 8 bases and 3 bases, in that order; junction bases with no gene match: 4. CDR1 and CDR2 from the germline V gene are SNHLY and FYNNEI. CDR3 length equals 12 residues. As DNA, the CDR3 is TGTGCCAGCGGACAGGTCAACTACGAGCAGTACGTC. Translated, it gives CASGQVNYEQYV.

This clone was counted a few times. The chain links TRBV5-5 to TRBJ2-3; tentative D call: TRBD2 (6 bases). CDR1 and CDR2 (germline): SGHKS, YYEKEE (reference sequence). This CDR3 comprises 16 residues. With 1 base removed from V and 2 bases from J, the gap between germline ends came to 14 bases. This chain's CDR3 is CASSLPAGRTTDTQYF. The CDR3 DNA reads as TGTGCCAGCAGCTTGCCGGCGGGAAGGACCACAGATACGCAGTATTTT.

The chain links TRBV10-3 to TRBJ1-3; D unresolved. V was trimmed by 2 bases and J by 6 bases, leaving 8 bases between them. The germline V gene encodes CDR1 ENHRY and CDR2 SYGVKD. The CDR3 extends over 13 amino acids. The CDR3 nucleotides are TGTGCCATCAGTGAGCATTCCAAAAACACCATATATTTT. Its protein product is CAISEHSKNTIYF.

This chain joins TRBV2 and TRBJ1-1; D gene ambiguous. V was shortened by 3 bases and J by 0 bases, with 11 bases between the two germline ends. Per the germline V gene, CDR1 is SNHLY and CDR2 is FYNNEI. The CDR3 consists of 15 residues. The CDR3 sequence: CASSEGYLMNTEAFF. In DNA form, the CDR3 reads TGTGCCAGCAGTGAGGGATATTTGATGAACACTGAAGCTTTCTTT.

This clone has just one count. The chain carries TRBV7-2 and TRBJ2-1, with TRBD2 matching 9 bases. Trimming removed 5 bases from V and 3 bases from J; junction bases left unmatched: 5. The CDR3 is made up of 15 amino acids. From germline, CDR1 is SGHTA and CDR2 FQGNSA. The chain's CDR3 is CASSGAGGSYNEQFF. The CDR3 DNA follows: TGTGCCAGCAGCGGAGCGGGAGGAAGCTACAATGAGCAGTTCTTC.

DNA of the CDR3: TGTGCCAGCAGTTACCTCGGACAGCCAACAGATACGCAGTATTTT. This gives the protein CASSYLGQPTDTQYF. The chain uses TRBV6-5 and TRBJ2-3; possibly TRBD1 for D (6 bases). Trimming removed 2 bases from V and 3 bases from J, with 12 bases in between. This CDR3 is 15 amino acids long. Germline CDR1 and CDR2: MNHEY and SVGAGI.

The genes are TRBV4-3 and TRBJ2-1; the match to TRBD2 covers 9 bases. The CDR3 extends over 17 amino acids. Trimming cost V 1 base and J 9 bases; bases outside gene matches: 13. Germline V lookup: CDR1 LGHNA, CDR2 YSLEER. The DNA of the CDR3 is TGCGCCAGCAGCCAAGTGCTAGCGGGGTTGGGGAGGGTTGAGCAGTTCTTC. Translated, it gives CASSQVLAGLGRVEQFF.